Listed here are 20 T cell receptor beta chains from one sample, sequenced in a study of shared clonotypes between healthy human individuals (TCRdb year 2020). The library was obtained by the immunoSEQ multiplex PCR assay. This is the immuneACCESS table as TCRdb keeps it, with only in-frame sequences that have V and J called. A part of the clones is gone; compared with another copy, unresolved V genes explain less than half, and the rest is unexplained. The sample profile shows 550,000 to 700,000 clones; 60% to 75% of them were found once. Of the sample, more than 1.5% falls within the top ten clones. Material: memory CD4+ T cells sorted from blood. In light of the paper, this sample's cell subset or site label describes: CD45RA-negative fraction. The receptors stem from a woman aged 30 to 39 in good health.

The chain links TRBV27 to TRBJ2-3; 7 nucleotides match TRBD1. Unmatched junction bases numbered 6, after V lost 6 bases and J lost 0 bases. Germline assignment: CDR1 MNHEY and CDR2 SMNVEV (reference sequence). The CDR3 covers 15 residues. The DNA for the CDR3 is TGTGCCAGCAGAGAGTTGGGACAGAGCACAGATACGCAGTATTTT. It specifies CASRELGQSTDTQYF.

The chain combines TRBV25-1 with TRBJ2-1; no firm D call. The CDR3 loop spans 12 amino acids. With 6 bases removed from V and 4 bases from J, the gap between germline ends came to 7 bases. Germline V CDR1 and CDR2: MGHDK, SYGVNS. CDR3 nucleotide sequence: TGTGCCAGCAGCGCTGAGTACAATGAGCAGTTCTTC. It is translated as CASSAEYNEQFF.

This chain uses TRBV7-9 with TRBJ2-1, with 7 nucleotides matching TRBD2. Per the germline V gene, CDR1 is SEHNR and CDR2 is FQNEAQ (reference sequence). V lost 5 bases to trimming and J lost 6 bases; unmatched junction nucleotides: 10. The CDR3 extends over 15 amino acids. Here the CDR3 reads CASSRAGGSLNEQFF. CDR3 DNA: TGTGCCAGCAGCCGAGCTGGCGGGAGTCTCAATGAGCAGTTCTTC.

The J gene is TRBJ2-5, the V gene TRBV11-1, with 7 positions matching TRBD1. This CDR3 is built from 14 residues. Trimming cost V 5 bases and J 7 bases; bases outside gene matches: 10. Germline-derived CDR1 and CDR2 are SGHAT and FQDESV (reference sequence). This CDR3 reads CASSLQGPEGTQYF. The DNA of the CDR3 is TGTGCCAGCAGCCTACAGGGGCCTGAAGGGACCCAGTACTTC.

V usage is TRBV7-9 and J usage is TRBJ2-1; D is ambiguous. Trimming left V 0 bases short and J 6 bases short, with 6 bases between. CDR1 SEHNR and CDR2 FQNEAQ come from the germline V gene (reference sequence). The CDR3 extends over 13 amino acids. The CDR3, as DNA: TGTGCCAGCAGCTTAGCGCGGATCAATGAGCAGTTCTTC. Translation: CASSLARINEQFF.

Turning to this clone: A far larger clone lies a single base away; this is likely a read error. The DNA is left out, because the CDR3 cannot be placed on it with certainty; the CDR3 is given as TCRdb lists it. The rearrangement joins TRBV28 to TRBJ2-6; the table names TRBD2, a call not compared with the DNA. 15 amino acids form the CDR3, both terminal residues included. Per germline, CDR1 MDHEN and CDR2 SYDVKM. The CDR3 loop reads CASSWFGGGANVPTF.

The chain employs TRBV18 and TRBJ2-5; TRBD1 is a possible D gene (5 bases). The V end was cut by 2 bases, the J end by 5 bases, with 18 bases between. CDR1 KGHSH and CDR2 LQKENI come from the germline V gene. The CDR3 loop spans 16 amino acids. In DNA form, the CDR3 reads TGTGCCAGCTCACCAACCCGGCAGGGCGGATGGGAGACCCAGTACTTC. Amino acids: CASSPTRQGGWETQYF. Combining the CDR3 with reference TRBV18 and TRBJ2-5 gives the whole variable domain NAGVMQNPRHLVRRRGQEARLRCSPMKGHSHVYWYRQLPEEGLKFMVYLQKENIIDESGMPKERFSAEFPKEGPSILRIQQVVRGDSAAYFCASSPTRQGGWETQYFGPGTRLLVL.

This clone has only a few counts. The CDR3, as DNA: TGCGCCAGCAGGAGCGGGACATCTAGCACAGATACGCAGTATTTT. Translation gives CASRSGTSSTDTQYF. The chain recombines TRBV5-1 with TRBJ2-3; tentative D call: TRBD2 (7 bases). The ends were cut back, 5 bases at V and 0 bases at J, with 13 bases in the middle. The CDR3 runs 15 residues. From germline, CDR1 is SGHRS and CDR2 YFSETQ.

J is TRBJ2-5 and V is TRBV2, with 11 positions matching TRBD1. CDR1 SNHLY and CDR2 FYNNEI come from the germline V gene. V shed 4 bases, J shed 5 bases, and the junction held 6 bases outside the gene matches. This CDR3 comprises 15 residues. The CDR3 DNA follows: TGTGCCAGCAGTGCACTGGACAGGGGGCGGGAGACCCAGTACTTC. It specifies CASSALDRGRETQYF. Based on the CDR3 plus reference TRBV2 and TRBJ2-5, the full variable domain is EPEVTQTPSHQVTQMGQEVILRCVPISNHLYFYWYRQILGQKVEFLVSFYNNEISEKSEIFDDQFSVERPDGSNFTLKIRSTKLEDSAMYFCASSALDRGRETQYFGPGTRLLVL.

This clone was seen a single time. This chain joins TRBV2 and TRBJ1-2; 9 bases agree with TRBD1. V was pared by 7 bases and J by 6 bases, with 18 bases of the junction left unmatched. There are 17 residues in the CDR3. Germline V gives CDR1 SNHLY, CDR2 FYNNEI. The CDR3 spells CASTPTVVRTGENGYTF. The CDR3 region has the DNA TGTGCCAGCACCCCCACCGTAGTTAGGACAGGGGAAAATGGCTACACCTTC.

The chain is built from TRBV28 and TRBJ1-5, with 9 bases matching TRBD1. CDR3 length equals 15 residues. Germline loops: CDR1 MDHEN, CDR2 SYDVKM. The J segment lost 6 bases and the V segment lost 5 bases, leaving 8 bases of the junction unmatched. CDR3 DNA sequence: TGTGCCAGCAGTGCGGACAGGGGAGGGGCTCAGCCCCAGCATTTT. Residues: CASSADRGGAQPQHF.

This chain's CDR3 is CASSQDALGRANRNTIYF. CDR3 DNA sequence: TGCGCCAGCAGCCAAGATGCCTTAGGCAGGGCAAACCGAAACACCATATATTTT. This sequence joins TRBV4-1 and TRBJ1-3, with D maybe TRBD1 (5 bases). The CDR3 length is 18 residues. Trimming removed 0 bases at V and 5 bases at J, with 20 bases between. Germline assignment: CDR1 MGHRA and CDR2 YSYEKL.

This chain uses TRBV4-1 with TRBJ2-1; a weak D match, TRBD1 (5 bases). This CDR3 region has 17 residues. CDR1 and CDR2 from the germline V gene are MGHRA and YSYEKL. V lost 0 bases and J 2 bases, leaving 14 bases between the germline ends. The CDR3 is CASSQERARGTYNEQFF. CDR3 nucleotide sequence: TGCGCCAGCAGCCAAGAGCGAGCTAGGGGAACCTACAATGAGCAGTTCTTC.

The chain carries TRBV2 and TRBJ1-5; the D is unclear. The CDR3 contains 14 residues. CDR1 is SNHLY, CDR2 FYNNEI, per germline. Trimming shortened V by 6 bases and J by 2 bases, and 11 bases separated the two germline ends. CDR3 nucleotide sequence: TGTGCCAGCAGCTCGGAGGGAGGCAATCAGCCCCAGCATTTT. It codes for CASSSEGGNQPQHF.

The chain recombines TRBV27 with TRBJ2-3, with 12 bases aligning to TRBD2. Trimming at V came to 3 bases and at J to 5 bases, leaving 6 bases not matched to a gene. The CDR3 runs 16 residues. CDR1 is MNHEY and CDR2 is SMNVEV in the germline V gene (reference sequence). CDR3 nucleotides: TGTGCCAGCAGTTTTTCCCTAGCGGGAGGGCAAGATACGCAGTATTTT. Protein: CASSFSLAGGQDTQYF.

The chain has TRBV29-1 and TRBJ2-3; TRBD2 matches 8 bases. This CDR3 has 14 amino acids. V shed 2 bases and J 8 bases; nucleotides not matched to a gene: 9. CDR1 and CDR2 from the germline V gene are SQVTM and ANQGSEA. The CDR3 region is CSVEIQSRGGTQYF. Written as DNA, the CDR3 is TGCAGCGTTGAAATCCAAAGTCGGGGGGGTACGCAGTATTTT.

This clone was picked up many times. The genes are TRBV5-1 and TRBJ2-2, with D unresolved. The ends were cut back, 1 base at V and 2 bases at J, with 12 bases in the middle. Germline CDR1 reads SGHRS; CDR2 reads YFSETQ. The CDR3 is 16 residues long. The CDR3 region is CASSLFPQINTGELFF. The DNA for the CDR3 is TGCGCCAGCAGCTTGTTCCCCCAAATCAACACCGGGGAGCTGTTTTTT.

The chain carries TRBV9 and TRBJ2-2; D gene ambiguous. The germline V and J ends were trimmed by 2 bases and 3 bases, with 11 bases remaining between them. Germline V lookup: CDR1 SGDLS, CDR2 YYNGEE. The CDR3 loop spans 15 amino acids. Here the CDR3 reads CASSVRKADTGELFF. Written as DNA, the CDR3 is TGTGCCAGCAGCGTGCGGAAGGCGGACACCGGGGAGCTGTTTTTT.

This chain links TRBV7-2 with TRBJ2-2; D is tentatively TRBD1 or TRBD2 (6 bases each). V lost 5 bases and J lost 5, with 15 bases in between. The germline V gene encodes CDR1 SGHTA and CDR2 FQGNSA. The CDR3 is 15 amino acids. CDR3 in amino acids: CASSRPGAGTGELFF. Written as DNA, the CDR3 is TGTGCCAGCAGCAGGCCGGGGGCCGGGACCGGGGAGCTGTTTTTT. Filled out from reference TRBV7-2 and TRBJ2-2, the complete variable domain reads GAGVSQSPSNKVTEKGKDVELRCDPISGHTALYWYRQSLGQGLEFLIYFQGNSAPDKSGLPSDRFSAERTGGSVSTLTIQRTQQEDSAVYLCASSRPGAGTGELFFGEGSRLTVL.

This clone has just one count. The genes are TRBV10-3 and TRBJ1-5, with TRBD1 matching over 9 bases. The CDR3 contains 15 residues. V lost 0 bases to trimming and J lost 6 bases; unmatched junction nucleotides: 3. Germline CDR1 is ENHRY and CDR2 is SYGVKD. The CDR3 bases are TGTGCCATCAGTGAGTCAGGGGGACAGGGTCAGCCCCAGCATTTT. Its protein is CAISESGGQGQPQHF.